This is a list of T cell receptor beta chains from one sample in a study of shared clonotypes between healthy human individuals. The table came from immunoSEQ multiplex PCR; TCRdb's copy has only in-frame clones and leaves some out. The sample carries under 850,000 clones, roughly 92% recorded once. The sample was naive CD8+ T cells sorted from blood. The receptors were gathered from a man aged 25 to 40 in good health. The CDR3 runs from the conserved cysteine through the conserved F or W. The D gene is left open where the match is weak. Clone sizes are given selectively: once, few, many, or a class where the clone is expanded.

CDR3aa	CDR3nt	v_gene	d_gene	abundance	j_gene
CASSVDGGYDEQYF	TGTGCCAGCAGCGTAGATGGCGGATACGACGAGCAGTACTTC	TRBV9	.	.	TRBJ2-7
CASSLFSGWGLEPQHF	TGTGCCAGCAGTTTATTCTCAGGCTGGGGTTTGGAGCCCCAGCATTTT	TRBV28	.	.	TRBJ1-5
CATSRGTDSLSGANVLTF	TGTGCCACCAGCAGAGGGACGGACAGTCTCTCTGGGGCCAACGTCCTGACTTTC	TRBV15	.	.	TRBJ2-6
CAIWRSGEETQYF	TGTGCCATCTGGCGCAGCGGGGAAGAGACCCAGTACTTC	TRBV10-3	TRBD2	.	TRBJ2-5
CASSPRQELKYNEQFF	TGTGCCAGCAGCCCAAGACAGGAGCTAAAATACAATGAGCAGTTCTTC	TRBV27	.	.	TRBJ2-1
CASSLYIASHTEAFF	TGTGCCAGCAGTTTATATATAGCCTCTCACACTGAAGCTTTCTTT	TRBV28	.	.	TRBJ1-1
CASSFGPRRTQYF	TGTGCCAGCAGTTTCGGACCCAGGAGGACCCAGTACTTC	TRBV6-5	.	.	TRBJ2-5
CAYRTKRGNEQFF	TGTGCCTACAGGACCAAGCGGGGCAATGAGCAGTTCTTC	TRBV27	TRBD2	.	TRBJ2-1
CASSLRLLAGNSYEQYF	TGCGCCAGCAGCCTTAGACTACTAGCGGGTAACTCCTACGAGCAGTACTTC	TRBV4-1	TRBD2	.	TRBJ2-7
CASSLGRTTYEQFF	TGTGCCAGCAGTTTAGGCAGGACCACATATGAGCAGTTCTTC	TRBV27	.	.	TRBJ2-1
CASSRGPEETQYF	TGTGCCAGCAGCCGCGGTCCAGAAGAGACCCAGTACTTC	TRBV7-9	.	.	TRBJ2-5
CASSLVGGQETQYF	TGTGCCAGCAGCTTAGTCGGAGGACAAGAGACCCAGTACTTC	TRBV7-8	.	.	TRBJ2-5
CASSPSPLAGVSGELFF	TGTGCCAGCAGCCCTTCCCCCTTAGCGGGAGTGAGCGGGGAGCTGTTTTTT	TRBV11-2	TRBD2	.	TRBJ2-2
CASSLDMGGLDQETQYF	TGCGCCAGCAGCTTGGATATGGGGGGCTTGGACCAAGAGACCCAGTACTTC	TRBV5-1	.	.	TRBJ2-5
CATSRGTNAGSSYNEQFF	TGTGCCACCAGCAGAGGAACTAACGCGGGTAGCTCCTACAATGAGCAGTTCTTC	TRBV15	.	.	TRBJ2-1
CASSQREWGTSGANVLTF	TGTGCCAGCAGCCAGCGGGAGTGGGGGACTTCTGGGGCCAACGTCCTGACTTTC	TRBV7-6	TRBD2	.	TRBJ2-6
CASSSIDRVIDEQFF	TGTGCCAGCAGCTCAATCGACAGGGTGATCGATGAGCAGTTCTTC	TRBV7-9	TRBD1	.	TRBJ2-1
CASSSYDSSSYEQYF	TGTGCCAGCAGCTCCTATGACAGTAGCTCCTACGAGCAGTACTTC	TRBV7-6	.	.	TRBJ2-7
CASSEWGREYEQYF	TGTGCCAGCAGTGAATGGGGCAGGGAGTACGAGCAGTACTTC	TRBV25-1	.	.	TRBJ2-7
CASSLDGFLDEQYF	TGTGCCAGCAGCTTAGACGGGTTTTTAGACGAGCAGTACTTC	TRBV7-2	.	.	TRBJ2-7
CASSQDLGTGYYEQYF	TGCGCCAGCAGCCAAGATTTGGGGACAGGGTACTACGAGCAGTACTTC	TRBV4-1	TRBD1	.	TRBJ2-7
CASRGGYSYEQYF	TGTGCCAGCAGGGGGGGCTACTCCTACGAGCAGTACTTC	TRBV2	.	.	TRBJ2-7
CASSFKGDYEQYF	TGTGCCAGCAGCTTCAAGGGGGACTACGAGCAGTACTTC	TRBV5-8	.	.	TRBJ2-7
CSALRDNEQFF	TGCAGTGCTCTCCGAGACAATGAGCAGTTCTTC	TRBV20-1	.	.	TRBJ2-1
CAISEDSGSETQYF	TGTGCCATCAGTGAGGATAGCGGGAGTGAGACCCAGTACTTC	TRBV10-3	TRBD2	.	TRBJ2-5
CASSQQEIYEQYF	TGTGCCAGCAGTCAACAGGAGATCTACGAGCAGTACTTC	TRBV13	.	.	TRBJ2-7
CASSPRGGPDTQYF	TGTGCCAGCAGCCCCCGAGGGGGCCCAGATACGCAGTATTTT	TRBV7-2	TRBD1	many	TRBJ2-3
CASSDGTSGSYEQYF	TGTGCCAGCAGCGACGGGACTAGCGGATCCTACGAGCAGTACTTC	TRBV5-8	TRBD2	.	TRBJ2-7